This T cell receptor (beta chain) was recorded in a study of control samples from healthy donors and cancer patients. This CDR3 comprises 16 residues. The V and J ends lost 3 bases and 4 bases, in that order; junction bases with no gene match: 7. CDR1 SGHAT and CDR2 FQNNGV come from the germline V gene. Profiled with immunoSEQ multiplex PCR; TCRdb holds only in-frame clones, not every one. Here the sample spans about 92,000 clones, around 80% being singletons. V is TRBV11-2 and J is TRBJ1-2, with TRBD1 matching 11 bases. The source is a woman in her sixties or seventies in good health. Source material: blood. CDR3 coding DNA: TGTGCCAGCAGCTTGAGCGGGGACAGGGGGGGCTATGGCTACACCTTC. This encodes CASSLSGDRGGYGYTF.